Below, 25 T cell receptor beta chains from the same sample are listed, as sequenced in a study of control samples from healthy donors and cancer patients. The method was immunoSEQ multiplex PCR; TCRdb's version includes in-frame clones alone and lacks a portion of them. The data contain over 110,000 clones, around nine tenths of them singletons. Sequencing input: blood. These TCRs come from a woman aged 30 to 39 in good health.

V is TRBV6-1 and J is TRBJ1-2, with D possibly matching TRBD1 (5 bases). Germline V lookup: CDR1 MNHNS, CDR2 SASEGT. The CDR3 spans 14 residues. V was pared by 3 bases and J by 7 bases, with 15 bases between. CDR3 coding DNA: TGTGCCAGCAGTGAGAGAGGGGTAATGGTTGGCTACACCTTC. Protein: CASSERGVMVGYTF.

The chain links TRBV13 to TRBJ2-7; TRBD2 matches 7 bases. CDR3 size: 15 residues. The germline V gene encodes CDR1 PRHDT and CDR2 FYEKMQ (reference sequence). Germline trimming cut 2 bases from V and 5 bases from J; bases unmatched to any gene: 9. The CDR3 coding sequence is TGTGCCAGCAGCTTATATGGGGGGGTAGTGGACGAGCAGTACTTC. This encodes CASSLYGGVVDEQYF.

The V and J genes are TRBV6-5 and TRBJ2-7; 11 bases map to TRBD1. This CDR3 spans 13 amino acids. Germline CDR1 is MNHEY and CDR2 is SVGAGI. Trimming took 6 bases from V and 3 from J; bases not matched to a gene: 1. CDR3 nucleotide sequence: TGTGCCAGCAGGGGACAGGGGGGCTACGAGCAGTACTTC. The encoded protein is CASRGQGGYEQYF.

This clone was observed a few times. The genes are TRBV28 and TRBJ2-5; D is ambiguous. Germline CDR1 is MDHEN and CDR2 is SYDVKM. The CDR3 totals 15 residues. With 3 bases removed from V and 0 bases from J, the gap between germline ends came to 11 bases. CDR3 amino acids: CASSFRSAYQETQYF. The CDR3 DNA is TGTGCCAGCAGTTTCCGGTCCGCGTACCAAGAGACCCAGTACTTC.

The chain has TRBV19 and TRBJ1-2; D not certain. The CDR3 extends over 12 amino acids. Germline V gene sequence: CDR1 LNHDA, CDR2 SQIVND (reference sequence). V lost 6 bases and J 8 bases, leaving 13 bases between the germline ends. The DNA for the CDR3 is TGTGCCAGTAGGACGGACGGCGGCGGCTACACCTTC. Translated, it gives CASRTDGGGYTF.

This clone was counted once. The chain couples TRBV5-6 to TRBJ1-4; D is perhaps TRBD1 (6 bases). The CDR3 spans 15 residues. Germline V lookup: CDR1 SGHDT, CDR2 YYEEEE. V was trimmed by 0 bases and J by 7 bases, leaving 13 bases between them. The CDR3 spells CASSLGGGRGEKLFF. CDR3 DNA sequence: TGTGCCAGCAGCTTGGGAGGGGGTCGGGGTGAAAAACTGTTTTTT. The whole variable domain, filled in from reference TRBV5-6 and TRBJ1-4, reads DAGVTQSPTHLIKTRGQQVTLRCSPKSGHDTVSWYQQALGQGPQFIFQYYEEEERQRGNFPDRFSGHQFPNYSSELNVNALLLGDSALYLCASSLGGGRGEKLFFGSGTQLSVL.

This chain uses TRBV3-1 (or the pseudogene TRBV3-2) with TRBJ2-3; D is possibly TRBD2 (6 bases). The CDR3 contains 16 residues. Germline CDR1 reads LGHDT; CDR2 reads YNNKEL (reference sequence). The V end lost 2 bases, the J end lost 0 bases, and 12 bases lay between the germline ends. This CDR3 is CASSQRGRLSTDTQYF. The CDR3 DNA sequence: TGTGCCAGCAGCCAACGGGGGAGGCTGAGCACAGATACGCAGTATTTT.

The J gene is TRBJ1-2, the V gene TRBV7-9; 7 bases are shared with TRBD1. Trimming took 6 bases from V and 4 from J; bases not matched to a gene: 17. There are 17 residues in the CDR3. Germline V gene lookup returns CDR1 SEHNR and CDR2 FQNEAQ (reference sequence). CDR3 sequence reads: CASRPSSTGTLLYGYTF. CDR3 in DNA: TGTGCCAGCAGACCGAGTTCGACAGGGACTTTGCTCTATGGCTACACCTTC.

This sequence joins TRBV9 and TRBJ1-3; D remains ambiguous. Per germline, CDR1 SGDLS and CDR2 YYNGEE. V was trimmed by 3 bases and J by 1 base, leaving 8 bases between them. This CDR3 comprises 14 residues. CDR3 region: CASSDPPSGNTIYF. CDR3 DNA sequence: TGTGCCAGCAGCGACCCACCGTCTGGAAACACCATATATTTT.

This chain connects TRBV29-1 to TRBJ2-7; 7 nucleotides line up with TRBD1. Germline V gene lookup returns CDR1 SQVTM and CDR2 ANQGSEA. The V and J ends lost 5 bases and 2 bases, in that order; junction bases with no gene match: 6. The CDR3 consists of 13 residues. CDR3 nucleotide sequence: TGCAGCGTTCGCACTGGACAGGCCTACGAGCAGTACTTC. This encodes CSVRTGQAYEQYF.

The J gene is TRBJ2-4, the V gene TRBV19; unclear D gene. The CDR3 length is 15 residues. V was pared by 8 bases and J by 0 bases, with 14 bases between. CDR1 and CDR2 (germline): LNHDA, SQIVND (reference sequence). The CDR3 bases are TGTGCCAGTGGCCCGGAAGAGGAAGCCAAAAACATTCAGTACTTC. Its protein product is CASGPEEEAKNIQYF.

The chain links TRBV6-6 to TRBJ2-7; TRBD2 matches at 8 bases. This CDR3 spans 15 amino acids. The V gene end was trimmed by 7 bases and the J gene end by 5 bases; junction bases not matched to a gene: 13. Germline CDR1 MNHNY, CDR2 SVGAGI (reference sequence). Here the CDR3 reads CASTSPELAVDEQYF. The CDR3, as DNA: TGTGCCAGCACCTCTCCGGAACTAGCGGTGGACGAGCAGTACTTC.

The chain has TRBV7-9 and TRBJ1-6; TRBD1 matches at 7 bases. The V and J ends lost 5 bases and 5 bases, in that order; junction bases with no gene match: 3. Per germline, CDR1 SEHNR and CDR2 FQNEAQ (reference sequence). The CDR3 covers 14 residues. CDR3 residues: CASSTTGNNSPLHF. The CDR3 coding sequence is TGTGCCAGCAGCACGACAGGGAATAATTCACCCCTCCACTTT.

This sequence joins TRBV24-1 and TRBJ2-2; 7 nucleotides match TRBD2. The germline V gene has CDR1 KGHDR and CDR2 SFDVKD. The V segment lost 4 bases and the J segment 6 bases; nucleotides outside the gene matches: 10. The CDR3 extends over 16 amino acids. CDR3 in amino acids: CATSEAGAGRAGELFF. In nucleotides, the CDR3 is TGTGCCACCAGTGAGGCCGGAGCGGGAAGGGCCGGGGAGCTGTTTTTT.

The CDR3 nucleotides are TGTGCCAGCAGCCAAGTACGCAGGTCCCCGGCACAAGAGACCCAGTACTTC. It yields the protein CASSQVRRSPAQETQYF. V gene TRBV4-2 combines with J gene TRBJ2-5, with D hard to call. V lost 1 base to trimming and J lost 2 bases, with 17 bases between them. CDR3 length: 17 amino acids. From germline, CDR1 is LGHNA and CDR2 YNFKEQ.

The gene calls are TRBV10-2 and TRBJ2-7; 12 nucleotides align to TRBD2. V was pared by 6 bases and J by 3 bases, with 6 bases of the junction left unmatched. In germline, CDR1 is WSHSY, CDR2 SAAADI. CDR3 length: 15 residues. CDR3 DNA sequence: TGCGCCAGCAGGAAGACTAGCGGGAGAAGCTACGAGCAGTACTTC. The encoded protein is CASRKTSGRSYEQYF.

The chain couples TRBV7-6 to TRBJ1-3, with D possibly being TRBD1 (5 bases). Trimming removed 1 base from V and 4 bases from J, with 14 bases in between. This CDR3 contains 16 residues. Per germline, CDR1 SGHVS and CDR2 FNYEAQ. CDR3: CASSLGLGTPGNTIYF. Written as DNA, the CDR3 is TGTGCCAGCAGCTTAGGACTCGGGACGCCCGGAAACACCATATATTTT.

This chain uses TRBV19 with TRBJ1-2; D call uncertain. Germline CDR1 LNHDA, CDR2 SQIVND (reference sequence). The CDR3 extends over 14 amino acids. V was trimmed by 5 bases and J by 4 bases, leaving 14 bases between them. CDR3 coding DNA: TGTGCCAGTAGTGCGGCCCCGGACGGCTATGGCTACACCTTC. Its translation: CASSAAPDGYGYTF.

This clone came up once. V gene TRBV3-1 (or the pseudogene TRBV3-2) combines with J gene TRBJ2-1; a weak D match, TRBD2 (5 bases). Trimming shortened V by 3 bases and J by 7 bases, and 13 bases separated the two germline ends. CDR1 is LGHDT and CDR2 is YNNKEL in the germline V gene (reference sequence). The CDR3 runs to 14 residues. The CDR3 region is CASSHDYDGNEQFF. The CDR3 DNA reads TGTGCCAGCAGCCATGACTATGACGGGAATGAGCAGTTCTTC.

The chain has TRBV19 and TRBJ2-2; TRBD1 agrees at 7 bases. This CDR3 is 14 amino acids long. The V and J ends lost 5 bases and 4 bases, in that order; junction bases with no gene match: 4. Per germline, CDR1 LNHDA and CDR2 SQIVND (reference sequence). The DNA for the CDR3 is TGTGCCAGTAGTCTCGGGACAGTCACCGGGGAGCTGTTTTTT. Amino acids: CASSLGTVTGELFF. Full variable domain (outside the CDR3, taken from reference TRBV19 and TRBJ2-2): DGGITQSPKYLFRKEGQNVTLSCEQNLNHDAMYWYRQDPGQGLRLIYYSQIVNDFQKGDIAEGYSVSREKKESFPLTVTSAQKNPTAFYLCASSLGTVTGELFFGEGSRLTVL.

Only one count was recorded for this clone. The rearrangement links TRBV7-8 to TRBJ2-1; TRBD1 matches 7 bases. The CDR3 has 13 amino acids. The ends lost 5 bases at V and 4 bases at J; junction bases unmatched: 2. Germline CDR1 and CDR2: SGHVS and FQNEAQ. The CDR3: CASSQGQYNEQFF. CDR3 nucleotide sequence: TGTGCCAGCAGCCAGGGACAGTACAATGAGCAGTTCTTC.

This clone has a handful of counts. The rearrangement joins TRBV7-9 to TRBJ1-5; D not resolved. The CDR3 length is 15 residues. CDR1 SEHNR and CDR2 FQNEAQ come from the germline V gene (reference sequence). V shed 5 bases and J shed 5 bases, with 16 bases lying between them. The CDR3 here is CASSPDGRKDQPQHF. The DNA of the CDR3 is TGTGCCAGCAGCCCCGACGGCAGAAAGGATCAGCCCCAGCATTTT.

This chain joins TRBV7-2 and TRBJ1-5; D is undetermined. The CDR3 is made up of 15 amino acids. Germline assignment: CDR1 SGHTA and CDR2 FQGNSA. Trimming stripped 4 bases from V and 0 bases from J, with 10 bases between. The CDR3 protein is CASSYGSYSNQPQHF. The CDR3 nucleotides are TGTGCCAGCAGCTATGGGAGTTATAGCAATCAGCCCCAGCATTTT.

The genes are TRBV28 and TRBJ1-5, with 9 nucleotides matching TRBD1. CDR1 MDHEN and CDR2 SYDVKM come from the germline V gene. CDR3 length equals 16 residues. Unmatched junction bases numbered 10, after V lost 6 bases and J lost 4 bases. The CDR3 loop is CASRTRDRDPNQPQHF. CDR3 nucleotide sequence: TGTGCCAGCAGAACCCGGGACAGGGACCCGAATCAGCCCCAGCATTTT.

This clone was seen once. This sequence joins TRBV5-1 and TRBJ2-1; D might be TRBD2 (6 bases). The CDR3 is made up of 15 amino acids. Germline CDR1 SGHRS, CDR2 YFSETQ. Deletions cut 2 bases from V and 2 bases from J, with 11 bases between. The CDR3 DNA reads as TGCGCCAGCAGCTTCCTAACGGGGGCCTACAATGAGCAGTTCTTC. Amino acids: CASSFLTGAYNEQFF.